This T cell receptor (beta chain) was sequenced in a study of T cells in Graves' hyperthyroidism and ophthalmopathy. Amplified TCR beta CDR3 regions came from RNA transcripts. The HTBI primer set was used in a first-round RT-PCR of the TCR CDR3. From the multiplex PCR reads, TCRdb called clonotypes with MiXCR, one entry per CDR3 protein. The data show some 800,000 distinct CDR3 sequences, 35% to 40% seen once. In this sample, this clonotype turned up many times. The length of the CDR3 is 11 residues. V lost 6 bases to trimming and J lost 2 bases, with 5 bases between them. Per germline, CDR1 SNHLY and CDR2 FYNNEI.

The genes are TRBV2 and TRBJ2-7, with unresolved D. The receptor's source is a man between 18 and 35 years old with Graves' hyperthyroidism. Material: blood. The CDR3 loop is CASRSTYEQYF. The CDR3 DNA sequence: TGTGCCAGCAGGTCCACCTACGAGCAGTACTTC.